One sample yielded the 2 T cell receptor beta chains listed below, sequenced in a study of beta chain features in type 1 diabetes. Reverse transcribing all isolated RNA meant expressed TCRB transcripts were sequenced. Sequencing was performed with immunoSEQ multiplex PCR; in TCRdb, only in-frame clones are kept and a portion is missing. The sample has 450,000 to 550,000 clones, over 25% seen once. The sample comprised naive CD4+ T cells from blood. Every receptor here comes from a man between 18 and 35 years old in good health.

In its sample, this clone was seen a few times. The chain employs TRBV20-1 and TRBJ2-1, with unresolved D. CDR1 is DFQATT and CDR2 is SNEGSKA in the germline V gene (reference sequence). The V end was cut by 5 bases, the J end by 3 bases, with 5 bases between. The CDR3 covers 11 residues. Here the CDR3 DNA reads TGCAGTGCTTCCGTCTACAATGAGCAGTTCTTC. Its translation: CSASVYNEQFF.

The table lists this clone with a few counts. V usage is TRBV7-2 and J usage is TRBJ2-1, with 9 bases fitting TRBD2. The germline V gene has CDR1 SGHTA and CDR2 FQGNSA. V lost 0 bases and J lost 7; bases outside the gene matches: 16. CDR3 length: 19 residues. The chain's CDR3 is CASSLALRLAGASWNEQFF. The DNA for the CDR3 is TGTGCCAGCAGCTTAGCCCTGAGGTTAGCGGGAGCTTCTTGGAATGAGCAGTTCTTC.